Following are 15 T cell receptor beta chains from one sample sequenced in a study of T-cell memory formation after mild COVID-19. TCRdb redid the calling of the 5' RACE reads with MiXCR, one entry per CDR3 protein. The sample has 550,000 to 600,000 distinct CDR3 sequences; about 20% are singletons. Sequences were obtained from PBMCs or a T cell subset sorted from them (not recorded which). These receptors were taken from an adult woman who had mild COVID-19 (a few samples of this study predate the infection). Cell type and time point are not known.

V is TRBV20-1 and J is TRBJ2-5; the D gene could be TRBD1 or TRBD2 (5 bases each). The CDR3 runs 17 residues. CDR1 and CDR2 (germline): DFQATT, SNEGSKA (reference sequence). Trimming removed 0 bases from V and 5 bases from J, with 22 bases in between. As DNA, the CDR3 is TGCAGTGCTAGAGATTGGGATTTCCGGGACCCCCTTGAGACCCAGTACTTC. Amino acids: CSARDWDFRDPLETQYF.

The V gene is TRBV4-2, the J gene TRBJ2-2; D gene uncertain. The CDR3 length is 15 residues. Per germline, CDR1 LGHNA and CDR2 YNFKEQ. Trimming removed 0 bases at V and 5 bases at J, with 10 bases between. The CDR3 region has the DNA TGTGCCAGCAGCCAAGAAGAACCGCTTACCGGGGAGCTGTTTTTT. This sequence encodes CASSQEEPLTGELFF.

The V and J genes are TRBV5-1 and TRBJ1-5, with D perhaps TRBD1 (6 bases). CDR3 size: 16 residues. From germline, CDR1 is SGHRS and CDR2 YFSETQ. Trimming left V 5 bases short and J 3 bases short, with 18 bases between. The DNA of the CDR3 is TGCGCCAGCAGGGACGAGGCAGGGGACTTCAATCAGCCCCAGCATTTT. Translated, it gives CASRDEAGDFNQPQHF.

The V gene is TRBV29-1, the J gene TRBJ1-1; D unclear. CDR3 length: 13 residues. Deletions cut 4 bases from V and 1 base from J, with 10 bases between. Germline CDR1 SQVTM, CDR2 ANQGSEA. Here the CDR3 reads CSVGADQNTEAFF. CDR3 nucleotide sequence: TGCAGCGTTGGGGCAGATCAGAACACTGAAGCTTTCTTT.

V usage is TRBV4-3 and J usage is TRBJ1-2; D gene ambiguous. The ends were cut back, 0 bases at V and 4 bases at J, with 9 bases in the middle. Germline V lookup: CDR1 LGHNA, CDR2 YSLEER. The CDR3 has 14 residues. CDR3 amino acids: CASSQEGGGYGYTF. CDR3 DNA sequence: TGCGCCAGCAGCCAAGAAGGAGGAGGCTATGGCTACACCTTC.

This sequence joins TRBV3-1 and TRBJ2-5; 8 nucleotides line up with TRBD2. Germline CDR1 is LGHDT and CDR2 is YNNKEL (reference sequence). V was pared by 0 bases and J by 3 bases, with 9 bases of the junction left unmatched. This CDR3 is 17 amino acids long. DNA of the CDR3: TGTGCCAGCAGCCAAGAAAGGGTAGCGGGGATGAAAGAGACCCAGTACTTC. Its translation: CASSQERVAGMKETQYF.

The chain employs TRBV3-1 and TRBJ1-2; D might be TRBD1 (5 bases). The CDR3 has 16 amino acids. V lost 4 bases and J lost 4, with 19 bases in between. Germline V gene sequence: CDR1 LGHDT, CDR2 YNNKEL (reference sequence). CDR3 sequence: CASSLWSLQGSYGYTF. The CDR3 region has the DNA TGTGCCAGCAGCCTGTGGTCCCTCCAGGGCTCCTATGGCTACACCTTC.

This clonotype appeared a few times. The V call is TRBV12-3 or TRBV12-4, the J call TRBJ2-7; D unresolved. V lost 2 bases and J lost 7, with 15 bases in between. The CDR3 is 14 residues long. DNA of the CDR3: TGTGCCAGCAGTTTAAGGCAGGTCATGAGTGAGCAGTACTTC. This gives the protein CASSLRQVMSEQYF.

The CDR3 here is CASSETQNTEAFF. In nucleotides, the CDR3 is TGTGCCAGCAGCGAAACACAGAACACTGAAGCTTTCTTT. V and J are TRBV9 and TRBJ1-1; D is undetermined. The CDR3 contains 13 residues. Germline V gene lookup returns CDR1 SGDLS and CDR2 YYNGEE. V was pared by 3 bases and J by 1 base, with 7 bases between. Drawing the rest from reference TRBV9 and TRBJ1-1, the complete variable domain is DSGVTQTPKHLITATGQRVTLRCSPRSGDLSVYWYQQSLDQGLQFLIQYYNGEERAKGNILERFSAQQFPDLHSELNLSSLELGDSALYFCASSETQNTEAFFGQGTRLTVV.

This clonotype has at least ten counts. The CDR3 reads CASVTRGTGYEQYF. DNA for the CDR3: TGTGCCAGCGTGACCCGGGGAACGGGCTACGAGCAGTACTTC. The V and J genes are TRBV28 and TRBJ2-7; TRBD2 might be the D (5 bases). Per the germline V gene, CDR1 is MDHEN and CDR2 is SYDVKM. The CDR3 is 14 residues long. V was trimmed by 8 bases and J by 3 bases, leaving 17 bases between them.

The rearrangement uses TRBV24-1 and TRBJ2-7; 7 bases align to TRBD1. Losses at the gene ends were 4 bases for V and 0 bases for J; bases not matched to a gene: 5. In germline, CDR1 is KGHDR, CDR2 SFDVKD. The CDR3 loop spans 15 amino acids. CDR3 residues: CATSDGQEASYEQYF. The CDR3 region has the DNA TGTGCCACCAGTGACGGACAGGAAGCCTCCTACGAGCAGTACTTC.

A few counts support this clonotype. The gene calls are TRBV6-5 and TRBJ1-1; the D is unclear. V dropped 6 bases and J dropped 2 bases, with 13 bases sitting between them. There are 14 residues in the CDR3. Per the germline V gene, CDR1 is MNHEY and CDR2 is SVGAGI. CDR3 in amino acids: CASRPHRANTEAFF. As DNA, the CDR3 is TGTGCCAGCAGGCCGCACCGGGCTAACACTGAAGCTTTCTTT.

In its sample, this clonotype was seen a few times. The DNA of the CDR3 is TGCGCCAGCAGCTTGGCTGGGACTAGCGCCTCCTACGAGCAGTACTTC. Translated, it gives CASSLAGTSASYEQYF. The chain joins TRBV5-1 to TRBJ2-7, with 10 bases matching TRBD2. Germline V gives CDR1 SGHRS, CDR2 YFSETQ. This CDR3 is built from 16 residues. Trimming cost V 0 bases and J 0 bases; bases outside gene matches: 3.

This clonotype was counted a few times. This rearrangement joins TRBV4-2 to TRBJ2-3, with 9 bases fitting TRBD2. Germline V gene sequence: CDR1 LGHNA, CDR2 YNFKEQ. J lost 2 bases, V lost 0 bases, and 9 bases had no gene match. CDR3 length: 18 amino acids. CDR3 nucleotide sequence: TGTGCCAGCAGCCAAGATAGGTCTAGCGGGGCATACACAGATACGCAGTATTTT. Its protein is CASSQDRSSGAYTDTQYF.

This clonotype has ten or more counts. The CDR3 protein is CASSFAGELFF. CDR3 DNA: TGTGCCAGCAGTTTTGCCGGGGAGCTGTTTTTT. V is TRBV12-3 or TRBV12-4 and J is TRBJ2-2; D gene uncertain. Trimming left V 3 bases short and J 6 bases short, with 2 bases between. The CDR3 is made up of 11 amino acids.